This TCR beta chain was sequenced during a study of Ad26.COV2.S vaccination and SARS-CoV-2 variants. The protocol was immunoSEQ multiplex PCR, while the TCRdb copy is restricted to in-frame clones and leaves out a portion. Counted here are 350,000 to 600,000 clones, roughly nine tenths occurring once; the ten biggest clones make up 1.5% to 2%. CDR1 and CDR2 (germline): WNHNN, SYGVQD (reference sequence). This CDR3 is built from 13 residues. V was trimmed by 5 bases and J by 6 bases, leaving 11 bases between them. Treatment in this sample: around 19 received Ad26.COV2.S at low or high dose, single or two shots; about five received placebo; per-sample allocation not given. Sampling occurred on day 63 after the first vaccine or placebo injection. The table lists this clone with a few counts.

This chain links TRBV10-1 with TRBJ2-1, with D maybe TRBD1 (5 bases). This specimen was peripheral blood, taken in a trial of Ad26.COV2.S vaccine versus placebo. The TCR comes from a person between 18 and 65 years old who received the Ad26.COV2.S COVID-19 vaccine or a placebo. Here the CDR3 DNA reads TGCGCCAGCAGTACAGGACAATCCAATGAGCAGTTCTTC. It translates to CASSTGQSNEQFF.